A single sample is the source of the 28 T cell receptor beta chains below, sequenced in a study of cytotoxic CD8 clonotypes in ibrutinib-treated CLL. Measured with immunoSEQ multiplex PCR; TCRdb has only the in-frame clones, and not every one. The sample holds roughly 14,000 clones, approximately 70% seen once. The material sequenced was PBMCs, taken before ibrutinib treatment. These receptors originate from a human donor with chronic lymphocytic leukemia.

The sample holds one count of this clone. The genes are TRBV29-1 and TRBJ1-1; 8 bases are a match to TRBD1. The CDR3 is 14 amino acids. Germline assignment: CDR1 SQVTM and CDR2 ANQGSEA. Trimming at V came to 6 bases and at J to 1 base, leaving 7 bases not matched to a gene. CDR3 coding DNA: TGCAGCGTCGGGGGCGGGACAGGGAACACTGAAGCTTTCTTT. Translating gives CSVGGGTGNTEAFF.

This clone was counted once. The chain employs TRBV7-2 and TRBJ2-5; D is possibly TRBD1 or TRBD2 (5 bases each). The V and J ends lost 5 bases and 2 bases respectively, with 9 bases between them. The CDR3 consists of 13 residues. CDR1 and CDR2 from the germline V gene are SGHTA and FQGNSA. Written as DNA, the CDR3 is TGTGCCAGCAGCGAGGGGCCACAAGAGACCCAGTACTTC. This encodes CASSEGPQETQYF.

V usage is TRBV7-3 and J usage is TRBJ2-5; no firm D call. The germline CDR1 and CDR2 sequences are SGHTA and FQGTGA. With 1 base removed from V and 5 bases from J, the gap between germline ends came to 5 bases. The CDR3 covers 12 residues. CDR3: CASSLSRETQYF. DNA for the CDR3: TGTGCCAGCAGCTTAAGCCGGGAGACCCAGTACTTC. Full variable domain (outside the CDR3, taken from reference TRBV7-3 and TRBJ2-5): GAGVSQTPSNKVTEKGKYVELRCDPISGHTALYWYRQSLGQGPEFLIYFQGTGAADDSGLPNDRFFAVRPEGSVSTLKIQRTERGDSAVYLCASSLSRETQYFGPGTRLLVL.

This clone was found a few times. This sequence joins TRBV11-2 and TRBJ2-3; D may correspond to TRBD1 or TRBD2 (5 bases each). Trimming pared 7 bases from V and 5 bases from J, leaving 13 bases between. CDR1 is SGHAT and CDR2 is FQNNGV in the germline V gene. The CDR3 runs to 13 residues. This chain's CDR3 is CASNLGGGDTQYF. The DNA of the CDR3 is TGTGCCAGCAACTTGGGTGGGGGAGATACGCAGTATTTT.

The rearrangement joins TRBV28 to TRBJ1-3; D unresolved. The V gene lost 10 bases and the J gene lost 2 bases, with 12 bases spanning the gap. Germline V gene lookup returns CDR1 MDHEN and CDR2 SYDVKM. The CDR3 is made up of 13 amino acids. CDR3 in DNA: TGTGCCACCACGATGCCTCCTGGAAACACCATATATTTT. Its translation is CATTMPPGNTIYF.

The rearrangement uses TRBV6-5 and TRBJ1-2, with TRBD1 matching over 11 bases. CDR1 and CDR2 from the germline V gene are MNHEY and SVGAGI. This CDR3 is 16 amino acids long. Trimming at V came to 0 bases and at J to 4 bases, leaving 4 bases not matched to a gene. Here the CDR3 DNA reads TGTGCCAGCAGTTACTCGGGACAGGGGGGGGGCTATGGCTACACCTTC. Translating it yields CASSYSGQGGGYGYTF.

In its sample, this clone was seen a few times. The chain carries TRBV27 and TRBJ2-1; 9 bases line up with TRBD2. J lost 10 bases, V lost 8 bases, and 21 bases had no gene match. The CDR3 consists of 17 residues. Germline V gene lookup returns CDR1 MNHEY and CDR2 SMNVEV (reference sequence). The CDR3 loop reads CASSRVAGEGGAREQFF. CDR3 DNA: TGTGCCAGCTCCCGAGTAGCGGGAGAGGGGGGGGCCAGGGAGCAGTTCTTC.

J is TRBJ2-7 and V is TRBV4-2; D may match TRBD1 or TRBD2 (7 bases each). The CDR3 spans 14 residues. With 4 bases removed from V and 3 bases from J, the gap between germline ends came to 13 bases. Germline V CDR1 and CDR2: LGHNA, YNFKEQ. CDR3 in DNA: TGTGCCAGCAGCCCGCAGGGGGGGGACTACGAGCAGTACTTC. Its translation: CASSPQGGDYEQYF.

The chain couples TRBV4-3 to TRBJ2-4, with D uncertain. Germline CDR1 reads LGHNA; CDR2 reads YSLEER. V gave up 4 bases and J gave up 8 bases, with 18 bases separating them. This CDR3 has 15 amino acids. The CDR3, as DNA: TGCGCCAGCAGCCGCCGTGCGGACCCTGGGGACATTCAGTACTTC. Protein product: CASSRRADPGDIQYF.

The chain recombines TRBV4-1 with TRBJ1-2; 8 nucleotides agree with TRBD1. Unmatched junction bases numbered 2, after V lost 4 bases and J lost 4 bases. The CDR3 is 13 amino acids. In germline, CDR1 is MGHRA, CDR2 YSYEKL. DNA of the CDR3: TGCGCCAGCAGCCCCCAGGGGGCCTATGGCTACACCTTC. Its translation: CASSPQGAYGYTF.

The rearrangement uses TRBV21-1 and TRBJ2-1; TRBD2, the table's D call, lacks a check against the DNA. TRBV21-1 is labeled a pseudogene. The CDR3 loop spans 21 amino acids. CDR3 bases: TGTGCCAGCAGCAAAGACAAAAAGGGATCCGGGAGGGGGTTATATTTCGATGAGCAGTTCTTC. This sequence encodes CASSKDKKGSGRGLYFDEQFF.

This chain joins TRBV7-8 and TRBJ2-1; possibly TRBD2 for D (7 bases). The CDR3 consists of 18 residues. Germline CDR1 is SGHVS and CDR2 is FQNEAQ. V was trimmed by 8 bases and J by 4 bases, leaving 27 bases between them. The CDR3 loop reads CASVPRPGGRGPYNEQFF. CDR3 DNA sequence: TGTGCCAGCGTCCCACGCCCCGGGGGGCGGGGGCCGTACAATGAGCAGTTCTTC.

The gene calls are TRBV5-8 and TRBJ1-5; D might be TRBD1 (5 bases). In germline, CDR1 is SGHTS, CDR2 YDEGEE. V shed 4 bases and J shed 10 bases, with 21 bases lying between them. The CDR3 runs 15 residues. Here the CDR3 reads CASSLQKGPSYPQHF. The DNA of the CDR3 is TGTGCCAGCAGCCTCCAAAAGGGACCCTCTTATCCCCAGCATTTT.

This clone was picked up a small number of times. This chain connects TRBV30 to TRBJ1-4, with D possibly TRBD1 on 5 matching bases. Trimming removed 3 bases at V and 11 bases at J, with 16 bases between. Germline assignment: CDR1 GTSNPN and CDR2 SVGIG (reference sequence). The CDR3 length is 13 residues. The chain's CDR3 is CAWSSSGGQKLFF. The CDR3, as DNA: TGTGCCTGGAGCAGCTCGGGGGGTCAGAAACTGTTTTTT.

J is TRBJ1-2 and V is TRBV7-9; TRBD1 matches 7 bases. The CDR3 consists of 13 residues. CDR1 and CDR2 from the germline V gene are SEHNR and FQNEAQ (reference sequence). V was clipped by 5 bases and J by 4 bases; unmatched bases: 4. The CDR3 coding sequence is TGTGCCAGCAGCCGTGGGGACAGCTATGGCTACACCTTC. Translated: CASSRGDSYGYTF. Full variable domain (rest looked up from reference TRBV7-9 and TRBJ1-2): DTGVSQNPRHKITKRGQNVTFRCDPISEHNRLYWYRQTLGQGPEFLTYFQNEAQLEKSRLLSDRFSAERPKGSFSTLEIQRTEQGDSAMYLCASSRGDSYGYTFGSGTRLTVV.

This clone was detected only once. V usage is TRBV9 and J usage is TRBJ2-2; 10 bases match TRBD2. The CDR3 length is 19 residues. V trimming: 0 bases; J trimming: 0 bases; junction bases outside the gene matches: 8. Germline lookup yields CDR1 SGDLS and CDR2 YYNGEE. This CDR3 is CASSVGLGSGGPNTGELFF. DNA for the CDR3: TGTGCCAGCAGCGTAGGTTTGGGTAGCGGGGGGCCGAACACCGGGGAGCTGTTTTTT.

With regard to this clone: The junction shows a germline mismatch at one end, possibly a read error. The V gene is TRBV18, the J gene TRBJ2-4; 10 nucleotides agree with TRBD1. Per the germline V gene, CDR1 is KGHSH and CDR2 is LQKENI. This CDR3 spans 12 amino acids. The CDR3 is CASTTPGQGPTF. CDR3 in DNA: TGTGCCAGCACCACACCGGGACAGGGGCCTACCTTC.

The rearrangement uses TRBV5-5 and TRBJ2-3; D gene unclear. CDR3 length: 15 residues. Germline V lookup: CDR1 SGHKS, CDR2 YYEKEE (reference sequence). Trimming left V 4 bases short and J 2 bases short, with 14 bases between. The CDR3 bases are TGTGCCAGCAGCCTCCTTTACGGCCTCACAGATACGCAGTATTTT. Encoded protein: CASSLLYGLTDTQYF. Variable domain in full (rest from reference TRBV5-5 and TRBJ2-3): DAGVTQSPTHLIKTRGQQVTLRCSPISGHKSVSWYQQVLGQGPQFIFQYYEKEERGRGNFPDRFSARQFPNYSSELNVNALLLGDSALYLCASSLLYGLTDTQYFGPGTRLTVL.

This chain connects TRBV7-2 to TRBJ1-5, with D uncertain. The length of the CDR3 is 13 residues. The V gene's germline CDR1 is SGHTA and CDR2 FQGNSA. Trimming stripped 5 bases from V and 5 bases from J, with 10 bases between. This CDR3 is CASSRKRDQPQHF. The CDR3 DNA is TGTGCCAGCAGCCGGAAAAGGGATCAGCCCCAGCATTTT.

V is TRBV7-2 and J is TRBJ2-7; possibly TRBD2 for D (7 bases). The CDR3 length is 16 residues. V was trimmed by 2 bases and J by 4 bases, leaving 18 bases between them. Germline lookup yields CDR1 SGHTA and CDR2 FQGNSA. CDR3 DNA: TGTGCCAGCAGCTTACCTCTTGCGGGGGCGCCTTACGAGCAGTACTTC. This gives the protein CASSLPLAGAPYEQYF.

The chain is built from TRBV4-3 and TRBJ1-3; no clear D gene. CDR1 LGHNA and CDR2 YSLEER come from the germline V gene. This CDR3 spans 16 amino acids. V was pared by 0 bases and J by 2 bases, with 11 bases between. The CDR3 DNA reads as TGCGCCAGCAGCCAAGATTGGCAGTCTGCTGGAAACACCATATATTTT. This sequence encodes CASSQDWQSAGNTIYF.

This rearrangement joins TRBV7-9 to TRBJ2-2, with D possibly called TRBD1 or TRBD2 (6 bases each). This CDR3 is built from 14 residues. The ends were cut back, 10 bases at V and 4 bases at J, with 16 bases in the middle. Germline V lookup: CDR1 SEHNR, CDR2 FQNEAQ (reference sequence). The CDR3: CATPGARGTGELFF. DNA for the CDR3: TGTGCCACCCCGGGGGCCCGCGGCACCGGGGAGCTGTTTTTT.

This sequence joins TRBV18 and TRBJ1-2, with D possibly being TRBD1 (6 bases). In germline, CDR1 is KGHSH, CDR2 LQKENI. The CDR3 sequence is 16 residues long. The germline V and J ends were trimmed by 3 bases and 0 bases, with 14 bases remaining between them. The CDR3 DNA follows: TGTGCCAGCTCACCCCCGCGGGGGCTTGCTAACTATGGCTACACCTTC. Amino acids: CASSPPRGLANYGYTF.

The rearrangement uses TRBV29-1 and TRBJ2-3; D possibly corresponds to TRBD1 (7 bases). The V end lost 3 bases, the J end lost 0 bases, and 19 bases lay between the germline ends. Germline CDR1 and CDR2: SQVTM and ANQGSEA. This CDR3 contains 17 residues. The chain's CDR3 is CSVEGGRDSPSTDTQYF. CDR3 bases: TGCAGCGTTGAGGGGGGCCGGGACAGCCCAAGCACAGATACGCAGTATTTT.

The J gene is TRBJ1-1, the V gene TRBV5-8; D is unclear. Germline V gene lookup returns CDR1 SGHTS and CDR2 YDEGEE. The CDR3 runs to 10 residues. Trimming cost V 5 bases and J 11 bases, with 10 bases left between them. DNA for the CDR3: TGTGCCAGCAGGGCCGGGGTGGCTTTCTTT. Its protein product is CASRAGVAFF. The full variable domain, with the rest looked up from reference TRBV5-8 and TRBJ1-1, is EAGVTQSPTHLIKTRGQQATLRCSPISGHTSVYWYQQALGLGLQFLLWYDEGEERNRGNFPPRFSGRQFPNYSSELNVNALELEDSALYLCASRAGVAFFGQGTRLTVV.

The chain couples TRBV11-1 to TRBJ2-7, with 7 bases matching TRBD2. V gave up 3 bases and J gave up 0 bases; unmatched junction bases: 8. Germline V gene sequence: CDR1 SGHAT, CDR2 FQDESV (reference sequence). There are 16 residues in the CDR3. CDR3 coding DNA: TGTGCCAGCAGCTTGGAACGAGCGGGACTCTCCTACGAGCAGTACTTC. Translating it yields CASSLERAGLSYEQYF.

This clone was counted once. The chain uses TRBV10-3 and TRBJ2-1, with 9 nucleotides matching TRBD1. Germline V gene lookup returns CDR1 ENHRY and CDR2 SYGVKD. CDR3 length: 11 amino acids. With 8 bases clipped from V and 15 bases from J, the junction kept 8 bases outside the gene matches. CDR3 residues: CAIGGQGGWFF. CDR3 bases: TGTGCCATCGGGGGACAGGGAGGTTGGTTCTTC.

The gene calls are TRBV7-2 and TRBJ1-1, with 7 nucleotides matching TRBD1. The CDR3 runs 16 residues. Germline V lookup: CDR1 SGHTA, CDR2 FQGNSA. V trimming: 2 bases; J trimming: 3 bases; junction bases outside the gene matches: 9. DNA of the CDR3: TGTGCCAGCAGCTTAAAGTCAGGGGGGGGTCACACTGAAGCTTTCTTT. Encoded protein: CASSLKSGGGHTEAFF. Combining the CDR3 with reference TRBV7-2 and TRBJ1-1 gives the whole variable domain GAGVSQSPSNKVTEKGKDVELRCDPISGHTALYWYRQSLGQGLEFLIYFQGNSAPDKSGLPSDRFSAERTGGSVSTLTIQRTQQEDSAVYLCASSLKSGGGHTEAFFGQGTRLTVV.